This T cell receptor beta chain emerged from a study of blood T cell repertoires in COVID-19. Only in-frame clones appear in the TCRdb table, and some are missing; sequencing was by immunoSEQ multiplex PCR. The data contain almost 500,000 clones, around nine tenths of them seen just once; the ten biggest clones take up around 8%. The CDR3 spans 16 residues. This chain joins TRBV21-1 and TRBJ1-1. TRBV21-1 has pseudogene status. The sequenced sample was PBMCs or T cells enriched from blood (not recorded which). The sequence came from an older woman who had recovered from COVID-19. The CDR3 region has the DNA TGTGCCAGCAGCAAATTGGGGCGGGAAATGAACACTGAAGCTTTCTTT. Protein: CASSKLGREMNTEAFF.